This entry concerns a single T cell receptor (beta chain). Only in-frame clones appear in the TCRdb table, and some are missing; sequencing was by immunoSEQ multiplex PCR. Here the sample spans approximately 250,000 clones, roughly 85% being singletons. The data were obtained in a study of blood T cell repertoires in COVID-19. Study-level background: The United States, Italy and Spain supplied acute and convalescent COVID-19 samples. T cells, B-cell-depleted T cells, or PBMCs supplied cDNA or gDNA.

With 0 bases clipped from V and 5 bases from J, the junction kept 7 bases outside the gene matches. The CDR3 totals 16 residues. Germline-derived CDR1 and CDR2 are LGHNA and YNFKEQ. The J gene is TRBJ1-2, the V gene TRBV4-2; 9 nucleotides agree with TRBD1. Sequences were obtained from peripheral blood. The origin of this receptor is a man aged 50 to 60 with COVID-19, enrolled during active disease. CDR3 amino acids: CASSQDRGQGGYGYTF. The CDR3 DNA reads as TGTGCCAGCAGCCAAGATAGGGGACAGGGTGGGTATGGCTACACCTTC.